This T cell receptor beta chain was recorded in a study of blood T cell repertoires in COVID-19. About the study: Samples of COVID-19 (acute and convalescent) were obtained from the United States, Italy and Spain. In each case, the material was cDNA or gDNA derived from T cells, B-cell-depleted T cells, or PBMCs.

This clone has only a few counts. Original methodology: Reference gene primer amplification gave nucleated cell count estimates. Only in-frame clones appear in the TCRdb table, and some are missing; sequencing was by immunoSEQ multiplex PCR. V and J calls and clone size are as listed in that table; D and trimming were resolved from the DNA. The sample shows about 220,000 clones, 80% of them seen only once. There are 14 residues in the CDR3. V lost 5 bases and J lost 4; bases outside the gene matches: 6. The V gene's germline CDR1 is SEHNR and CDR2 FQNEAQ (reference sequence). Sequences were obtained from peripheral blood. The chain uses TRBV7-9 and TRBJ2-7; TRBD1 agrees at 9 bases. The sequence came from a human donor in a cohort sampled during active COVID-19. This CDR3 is CASSRGQGPYEQYF. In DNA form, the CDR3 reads TGTGCCAGCAGCCGGGGACAGGGCCCATACGAGCAGTACTTC. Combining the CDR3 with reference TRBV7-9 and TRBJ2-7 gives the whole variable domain DTGVSQNPRHKITKRGQNVTFRCDPISEHNRLYWYRQTLGQGPEFLTYFQNEAQLEKSRLLSDRFSAERPKGSFSTLEIQRTEQGDSAMYLCASSRGQGPYEQYFGPGTRLTVT.